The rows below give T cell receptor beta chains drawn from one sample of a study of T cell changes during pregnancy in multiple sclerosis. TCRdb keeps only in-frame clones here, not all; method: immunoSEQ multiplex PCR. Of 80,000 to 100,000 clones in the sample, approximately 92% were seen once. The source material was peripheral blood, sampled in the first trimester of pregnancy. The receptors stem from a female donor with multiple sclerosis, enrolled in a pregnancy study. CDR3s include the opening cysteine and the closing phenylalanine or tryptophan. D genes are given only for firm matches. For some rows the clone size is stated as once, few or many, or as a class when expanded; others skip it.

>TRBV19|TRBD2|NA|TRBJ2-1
CASSISLAGVGTYNEQFF
TGTGCCAGTAGTATCTCGCTAGCGGGAGTCGGCACCTACAATGAGCAGTTCTTC
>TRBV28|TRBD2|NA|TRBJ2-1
CASSLWAGASGTEQFF
TGTGCCAGCAGTTTATGGGCGGGGGCTAGCGGGACAGAGCAGTTCTTC
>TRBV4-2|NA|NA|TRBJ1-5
CASSQDEGSNQPQHF
TGTGCCAGCAGCCAAGATGAGGGTAGCAATCAGCCCCAGCATTTT
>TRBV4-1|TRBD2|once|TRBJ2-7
CASSQGGGRAHEQYF
TGCGCCAGCAGCCAAGGTGGCGGGAGGGCCCACGAGCAGTACTTC
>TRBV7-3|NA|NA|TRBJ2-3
CASSYGGWTDTQYF
TGTGCCAGCAGCTATGGGGGCTGGACAGATACGCAGTATTTT
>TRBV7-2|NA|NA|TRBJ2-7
CASSFDRHEQYF
TGTGCCAGCAGCTTCGACAGGCACGAGCAGTACTTC
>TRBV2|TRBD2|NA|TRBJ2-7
CASSERTWGGAGFYEQYF
TGTGCCAGCAGTGAGCGGACGTGGGGGGGTGCGGGGTTCTACGAGCAGTACTTC
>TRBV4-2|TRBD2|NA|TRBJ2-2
CASSQDKRLAGKVSPGELFF
TGTGCCAGCAGCCAAGATAAAAGACTAGCGGGAAAAGTTAGCCCCGGGGAGCTGTTTTTT
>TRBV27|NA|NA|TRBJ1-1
CASSSLGQLEAFF
TGTGCCAGCAGTTCACTCGGACAGCTAGAAGCTTTCTTT
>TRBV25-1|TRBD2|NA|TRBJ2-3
CASSKTGLAGTDTQYF
TGTGCCAGCAGTAAAACCGGACTAGCGGGCACAGATACGCAGTATTTT
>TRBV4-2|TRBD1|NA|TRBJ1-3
CASSQGPGGNTIYF
TGTGCCAGCAGCCAAGGCCCAGGGGGCAACACCATATATTTT
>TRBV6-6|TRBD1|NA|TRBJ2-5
CASRRTGGYETQYF
TGTGCCAGCAGACGGACAGGGGGCTACGAGACCCAGTACTTC
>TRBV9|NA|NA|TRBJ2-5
CASSVDPSGRIQETQYF
TGTGCCAGCAGCGTGGACCCCAGCGGTCGCATACAAGAGACCCAGTACTTC
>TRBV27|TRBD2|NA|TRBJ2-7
CASTGGGSYEQYF
TGTGCCAGCACGGGGGGGGGCTCCTACGAGCAGTACTTC
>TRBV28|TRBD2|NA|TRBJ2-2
CASSRAGGSPGELFF
TGTGCCAGCAGCCGAGCGGGGGGGTCGCCCGGGGAGCTGTTTTTT
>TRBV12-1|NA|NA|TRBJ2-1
CASSLAGARSYNEQFF
TGTGCCAGCAGCTTGGCGGGGGCGAGGTCCTACAATGAGCAGTTCTTC
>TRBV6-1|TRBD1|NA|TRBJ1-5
CASTDRVVNQPQHF
TGTGCCAGCACCGACAGGGTGGTCAATCAGCCCCAGCATTTT
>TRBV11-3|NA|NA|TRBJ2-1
CASSLVGEPYNEQFF
TGTGCCAGCAGCTTAGTCGGGGAACCCTACAATGAGCAGTTCTTC
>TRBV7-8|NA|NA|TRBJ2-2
CASSPIEALGVRTGELFF
TGTGCCAGCAGCCCAATAGAGGCCCTAGGAGTGAGGACCGGGGAGCTGTTTTTT
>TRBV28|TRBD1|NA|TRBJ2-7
CASSTPGQGGLEQYF
TGTGCCAGCAGTACCCCGGGACAGGGAGGGCTCGAGCAGTACTTC
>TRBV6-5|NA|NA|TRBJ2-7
CASSLGLSGPGEQYF
TGTGCCAGCAGTTTGGGGTTAAGTGGGCCGGGAGAGCAGTACTTC
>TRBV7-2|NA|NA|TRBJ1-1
CASSSPVVGGAFF
TGTGCCAGCAGTTCCCCGGTCGTCGGGGGAGCTTTCTTT
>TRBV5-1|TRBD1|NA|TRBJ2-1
CASSWTGGANEQFF
TGCGCCAGCAGTTGGACAGGGGGCGCGAATGAGCAGTTCTTC
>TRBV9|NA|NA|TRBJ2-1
CASSGGTLGYNEQFF
TGTGCCAGCAGCGGCGGGACTCTGGGCTACAATGAGCAGTTCTTC
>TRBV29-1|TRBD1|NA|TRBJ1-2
CSVIQGEPNYGYTF
TGCAGCGTCATACAGGGGGAACCTAACTATGGCTACACCTTC
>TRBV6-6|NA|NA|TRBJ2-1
CASSYSISRGAYEQFF
TGTGCCAGCAGTTACTCGATATCCAGGGGCGCCTATGAGCAGTTCTTC
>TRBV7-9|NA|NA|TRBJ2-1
CASSYSGNYNEQFF
TGTGCCAGCAGCTATAGCGGCAATTACAATGAGCAGTTCTTC
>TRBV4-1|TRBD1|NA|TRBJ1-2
CASSHLQATGGSRYGYTF
TGCGCCAGCAGCCACCTACAAGCGACAGGGGGCTCGCGCTATGGCTACACCTTC
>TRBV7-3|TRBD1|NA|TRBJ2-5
CASSPGTGKETQYF
TGTGCCAGCAGCCCGGGGACAGGGAAAGAGACCCAGTACTTC
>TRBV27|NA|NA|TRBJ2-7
CASSLSEQYF
TGTGCCAGCAGTTTATCCGAGCAGTACTTC
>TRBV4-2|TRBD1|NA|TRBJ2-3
CASSQEWTGRLTDTQYF
TGTGCCAGCAGCCAAGAATGGACAGGGCGTTTAACAGATACGCAGTATTTT
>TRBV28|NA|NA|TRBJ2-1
CASSPQGSYNEQFF
TGTGCCAGCAGTCCCCAGGGTTCCTACAATGAGCAGTTCTTC
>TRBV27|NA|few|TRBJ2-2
CASSLAGRELFF
TGTGCCAGCAGTTTAGCGGGAAGGGAGCTGTTTTTT
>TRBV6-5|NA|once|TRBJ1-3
CASSRGRAKGNTIYF
TGTGCCAGCAGCCGGGGGAGGGCAAAAGGAAACACCATATATTTT
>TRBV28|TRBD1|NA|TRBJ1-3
CASSGDITGQYSGNTIYF
TGTGCCAGCAGTGGGGATATCACGGGACAGTACTCTGGAAACACCATATATTTT
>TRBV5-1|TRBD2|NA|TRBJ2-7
CASSLVSGGYEQYF
TGCGCCAGCAGCTTGGTGAGCGGGGGCTACGAGCAGTACTTC
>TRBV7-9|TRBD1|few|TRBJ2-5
CASSQDRGRGETQYF
TGTGCCAGCAGCCAGGACAGGGGTCGAGGAGAGACCCAGTACTTC
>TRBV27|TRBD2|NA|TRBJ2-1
CASSLGTSRFF
TGTGCCAGCAGTTTAGGGACTAGTCGGTTCTTC
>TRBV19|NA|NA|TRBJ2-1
CASTKQGSHNEQFF
TGTGCCAGTACTAAACAGGGATCCCACAATGAGCAGTTCTTC